This T cell receptor beta chain is drawn from a study of cytomegalovirus exposure and HLA in healthy donors. The study's findings and limits: In vitro checks showed that three CMV-associated chains really do target CMV antigens. Serostatus for CMV was the only available immune exposure information.

Use of 60 Vbeta and 13 Jbeta primers characterized the PCR. Method: immunoSEQ multiplex PCR; TCRdb's copy keeps in-frame clones and lacks some. The sample lists approximately 150,000 clones, 80% to 90% occurring once. V lost 5 bases, J lost 2 bases, and 15 bases lay in between. The CDR3 loop spans 15 amino acids. Germline V gives CDR1 MDHEN, CDR2 SYDVKM. A note on this clone: Antigen unknown.

The sample consisted of PBMCs. The gene calls are TRBV28 and TRBJ2-5; no clear D. This TCR derives from a man between 45 and 60 years old in good health and CMV-seropositive. The CDR3, as DNA: TGTGCCAGCAGTCGTCCTGCGGTTCCTCAAGAGACCCAGTACTTC. Its translation: CASSRPAVPQETQYF.